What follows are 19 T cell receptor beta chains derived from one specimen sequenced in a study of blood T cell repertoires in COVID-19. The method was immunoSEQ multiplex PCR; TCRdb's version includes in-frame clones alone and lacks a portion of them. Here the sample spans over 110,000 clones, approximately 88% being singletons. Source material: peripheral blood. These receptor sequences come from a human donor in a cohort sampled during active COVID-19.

In DNA form, the CDR3 reads TGCGCCAGCAGCCTTACTAGCGGGGGGGATCCTAATGAGCAGTTCTTC. This encodes CASSLTSGGDPNEQFF. This chain uses TRBV5-1 with TRBJ2-1; 13 nucleotides align to TRBD2. This CDR3 spans 16 amino acids. The V and J ends lost 4 bases and 7 bases, in that order; junction bases with no gene match: 8. From germline, CDR1 is SGHRS and CDR2 YFSETQ. Complete variable domain (other parts from reference TRBV5-1 and TRBJ2-1): KAGVTQTPRYLIKTRGQQVTLSCSPISGHRSVSWYQQTPGQGLQFLFEYFSETQRNKGNFPGRFSGRQFSNSRSEMNVSTLELGDSALYLCASSLTSGGDPNEQFFGPGTRLTVL.

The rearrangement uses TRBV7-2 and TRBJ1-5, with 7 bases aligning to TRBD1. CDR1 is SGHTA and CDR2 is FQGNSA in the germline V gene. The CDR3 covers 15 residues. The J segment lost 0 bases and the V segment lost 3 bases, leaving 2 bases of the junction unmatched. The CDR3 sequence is CASSFRQGSNQPQHF. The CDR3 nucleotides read TGTGCCAGCAGCTTCCGACAGGGTAGCAATCAGCCCCAGCATTTT.

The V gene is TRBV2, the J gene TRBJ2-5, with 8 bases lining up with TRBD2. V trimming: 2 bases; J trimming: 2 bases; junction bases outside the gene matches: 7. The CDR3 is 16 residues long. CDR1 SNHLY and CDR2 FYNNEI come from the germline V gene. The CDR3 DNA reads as TGTGCCAGCAGTGAACGGGAGGGACGGAGACAAGAGACCCAGTACTTC. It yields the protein CASSEREGRRQETQYF.

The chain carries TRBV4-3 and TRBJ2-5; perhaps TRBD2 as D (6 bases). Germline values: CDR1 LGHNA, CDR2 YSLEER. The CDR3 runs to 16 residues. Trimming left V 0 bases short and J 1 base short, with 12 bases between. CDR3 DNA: TGCGCCAGCAGCCAAGATCCGCGGGGAATCCAAGAGACCCAGTACTTC. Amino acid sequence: CASSQDPRGIQETQYF.

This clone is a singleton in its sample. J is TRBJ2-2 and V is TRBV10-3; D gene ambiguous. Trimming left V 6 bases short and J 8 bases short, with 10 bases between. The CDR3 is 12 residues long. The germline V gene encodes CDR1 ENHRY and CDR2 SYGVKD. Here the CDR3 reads CAIRSPMGELFF. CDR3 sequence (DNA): TGTGCCATCAGATCCCCTATGGGGGAGCTGTTTTTT.

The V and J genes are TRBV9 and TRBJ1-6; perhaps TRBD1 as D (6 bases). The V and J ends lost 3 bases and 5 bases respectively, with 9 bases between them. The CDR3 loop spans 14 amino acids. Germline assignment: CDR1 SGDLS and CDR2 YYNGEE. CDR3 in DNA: TGTGCCAGCAGCGAGGGGGGGGATAATTCACCCCTCCACTTT. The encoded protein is CASSEGGDNSPLHF. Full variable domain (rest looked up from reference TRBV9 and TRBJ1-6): DSGVTQTPKHLITATGQRVTLRCSPRSGDLSVYWYQQSLDQGLQFLIQYYNGEERAKGNILERFSAQQFPDLHSELNLSSLELGDSALYFCASSEGGDNSPLHFGNGTRLTVT.

CDR3 nucleotides: TGTGCCAGCAGCTCACAGACAGGGGGTAGCACAGATACGCAGTATTTT. Protein sequence: CASSSQTGGSTDTQYF. The chain couples TRBV5-4 to TRBJ2-3; 9 positions agree with TRBD1. Trimming took 3 bases from V and 0 from J; bases not matched to a gene: 5. The CDR3 length is 16 residues. Germline V CDR1 and CDR2: SGHNT, YYREEE (reference sequence).

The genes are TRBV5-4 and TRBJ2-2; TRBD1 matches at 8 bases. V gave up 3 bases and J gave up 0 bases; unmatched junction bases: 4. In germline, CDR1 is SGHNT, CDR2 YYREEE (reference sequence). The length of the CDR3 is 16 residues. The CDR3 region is CASSSAGGANTGELFF. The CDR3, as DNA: TGTGCCAGCAGCTCCGCAGGGGGCGCGAACACCGGGGAGCTGTTTTTT.

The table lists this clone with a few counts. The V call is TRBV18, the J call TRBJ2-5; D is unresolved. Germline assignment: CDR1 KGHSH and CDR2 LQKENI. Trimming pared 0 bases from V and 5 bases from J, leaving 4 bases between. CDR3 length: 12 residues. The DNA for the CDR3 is TGTGCCAGCTCACCACCGGGCGAGACCCAGTACTTC. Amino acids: CASSPPGETQYF.

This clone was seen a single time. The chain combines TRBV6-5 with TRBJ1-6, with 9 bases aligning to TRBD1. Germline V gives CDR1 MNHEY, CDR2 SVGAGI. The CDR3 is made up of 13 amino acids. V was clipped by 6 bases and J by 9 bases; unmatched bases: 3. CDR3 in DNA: TGTGCCAGCAGGGGGACAGGGACTTCACCCCTCCACTTT. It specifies CASRGTGTSPLHF.

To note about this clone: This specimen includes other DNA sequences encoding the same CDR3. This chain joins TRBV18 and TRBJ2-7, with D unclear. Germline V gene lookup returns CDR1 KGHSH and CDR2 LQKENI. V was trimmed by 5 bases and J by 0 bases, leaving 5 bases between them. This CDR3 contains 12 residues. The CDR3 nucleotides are TGTGCCAGCTCAGGCAGCTCCTACGAGCAGTACTTC. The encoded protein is CASSGSSYEQYF.

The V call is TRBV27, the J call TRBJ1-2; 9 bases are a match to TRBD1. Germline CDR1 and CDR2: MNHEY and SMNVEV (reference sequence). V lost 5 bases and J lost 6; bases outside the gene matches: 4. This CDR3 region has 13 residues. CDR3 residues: CASSPGTGNGYTF. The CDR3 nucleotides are TGTGCCAGCAGTCCCGGGACAGGGAATGGCTACACCTTC.

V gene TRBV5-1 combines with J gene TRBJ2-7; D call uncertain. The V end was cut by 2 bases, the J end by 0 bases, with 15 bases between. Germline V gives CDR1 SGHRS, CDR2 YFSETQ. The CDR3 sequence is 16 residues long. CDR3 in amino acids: CASSLTGIGNSYEQYF. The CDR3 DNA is TGCGCCAGCAGCTTAACGGGTATCGGCAACTCCTACGAGCAGTACTTC.

The CDR3 region is CASSLVQGANNEQFF. As DNA, the CDR3 is TGCGCCAGCAGCTTGGTTCAGGGGGCGAACAATGAGCAGTTCTTC. V is TRBV5-1 and J is TRBJ2-1; TRBD1 matches 8 bases. Germline V lookup: CDR1 SGHRS, CDR2 YFSETQ. V trimming: 0 bases; J trimming: 5 bases; junction bases outside the gene matches: 4. The CDR3 runs to 15 residues.

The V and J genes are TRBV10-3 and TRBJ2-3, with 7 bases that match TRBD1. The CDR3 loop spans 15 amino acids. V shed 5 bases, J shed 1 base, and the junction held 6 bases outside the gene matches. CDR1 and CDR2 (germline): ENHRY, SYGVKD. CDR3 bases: TGTGCCATCAGTCAAACAGGGGAAGGCACAGATACGCAGTATTTT. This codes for CAISQTGEGTDTQYF.

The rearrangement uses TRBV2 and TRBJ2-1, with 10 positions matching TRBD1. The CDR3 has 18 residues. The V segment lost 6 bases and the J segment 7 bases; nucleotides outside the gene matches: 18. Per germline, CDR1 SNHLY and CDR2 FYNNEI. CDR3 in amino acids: CASSETTSPGQGWNEQFF. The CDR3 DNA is TGTGCCAGCAGCGAGACCACTTCCCCGGGACAGGGGTGGAATGAGCAGTTCTTC.

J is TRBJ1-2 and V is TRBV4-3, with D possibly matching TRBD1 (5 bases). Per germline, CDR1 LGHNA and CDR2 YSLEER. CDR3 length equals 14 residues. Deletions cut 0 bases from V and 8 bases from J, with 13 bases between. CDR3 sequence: CASSQETGVYGYTF. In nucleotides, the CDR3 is TGCGCCAGCAGCCAAGAAACGGGGGTCTACGGCTACACCTTC.

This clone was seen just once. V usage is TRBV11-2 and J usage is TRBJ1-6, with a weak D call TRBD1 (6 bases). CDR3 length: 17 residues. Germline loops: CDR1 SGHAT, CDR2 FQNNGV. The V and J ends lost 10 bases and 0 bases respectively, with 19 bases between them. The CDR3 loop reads CATSGGGRSSYNSPLHF. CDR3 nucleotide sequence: TGTGCCACCTCCGGGGGGGGCCGGAGCTCCTATAATTCACCCCTCCACTTT.

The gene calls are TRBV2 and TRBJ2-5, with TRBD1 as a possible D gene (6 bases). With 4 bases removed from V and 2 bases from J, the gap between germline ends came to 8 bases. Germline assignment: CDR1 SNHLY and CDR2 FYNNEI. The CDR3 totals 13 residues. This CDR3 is CASSATGQETQYF. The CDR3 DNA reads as TGTGCCAGCAGTGCGACAGGTCAAGAGACCCAGTACTTC.